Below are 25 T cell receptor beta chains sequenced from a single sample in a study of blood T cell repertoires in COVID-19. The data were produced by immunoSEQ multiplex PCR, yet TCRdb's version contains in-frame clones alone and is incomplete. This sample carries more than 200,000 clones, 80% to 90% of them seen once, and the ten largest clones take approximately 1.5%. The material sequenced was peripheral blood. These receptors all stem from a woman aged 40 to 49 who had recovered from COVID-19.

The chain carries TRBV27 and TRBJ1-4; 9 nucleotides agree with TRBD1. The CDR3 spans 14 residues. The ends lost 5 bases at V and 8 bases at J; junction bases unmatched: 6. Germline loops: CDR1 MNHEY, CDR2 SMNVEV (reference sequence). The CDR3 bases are TGTGCCAGCAGTCCGACAGGGGGTCGGGAAAAACTGTTTTTT. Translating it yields CASSPTGGREKLFF.

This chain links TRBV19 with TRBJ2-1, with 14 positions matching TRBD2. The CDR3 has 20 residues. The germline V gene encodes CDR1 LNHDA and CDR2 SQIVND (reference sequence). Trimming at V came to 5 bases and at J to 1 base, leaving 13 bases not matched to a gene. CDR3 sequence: CASSLKGLAGVEHSYNEQFF. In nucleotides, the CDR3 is TGTGCCAGTAGTCTGAAGGGACTAGCGGGGGTCGAACATTCCTACAATGAGCAGTTCTTC.

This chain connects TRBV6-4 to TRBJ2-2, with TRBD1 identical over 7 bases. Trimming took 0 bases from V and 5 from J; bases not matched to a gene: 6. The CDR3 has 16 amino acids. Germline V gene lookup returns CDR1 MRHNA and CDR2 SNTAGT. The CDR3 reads CASSDSTTGFTGELFF. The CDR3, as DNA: TGTGCCAGCAGTGACTCGACGACAGGGTTTACCGGGGAGCTGTTTTTT.

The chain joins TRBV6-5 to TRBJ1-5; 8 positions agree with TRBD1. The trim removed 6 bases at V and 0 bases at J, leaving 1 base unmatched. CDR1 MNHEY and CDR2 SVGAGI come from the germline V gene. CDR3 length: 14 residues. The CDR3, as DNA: TGTGCCAGCAGAGACAGGGGTAGCAATCAGCCCCAGCATTTT. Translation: CASRDRGSNQPQHF.

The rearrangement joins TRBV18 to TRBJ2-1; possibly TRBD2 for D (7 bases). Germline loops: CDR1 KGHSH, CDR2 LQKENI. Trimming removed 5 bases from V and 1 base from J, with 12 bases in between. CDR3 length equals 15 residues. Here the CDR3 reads CASSAGEGSYNEQFF. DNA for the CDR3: TGTGCCAGCTCAGCAGGGGAGGGATCCTACAATGAGCAGTTCTTC. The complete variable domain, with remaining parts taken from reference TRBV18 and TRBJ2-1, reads NAGVMQNPRHLVRRRGQEARLRCSPMKGHSHVYWYRQLPEEGLKFMVYLQKENIIDESGMPKERFSAEFPKEGPSILRIQQVVRGDSAAYFCASSAGEGSYNEQFFGPGTRLTVL.

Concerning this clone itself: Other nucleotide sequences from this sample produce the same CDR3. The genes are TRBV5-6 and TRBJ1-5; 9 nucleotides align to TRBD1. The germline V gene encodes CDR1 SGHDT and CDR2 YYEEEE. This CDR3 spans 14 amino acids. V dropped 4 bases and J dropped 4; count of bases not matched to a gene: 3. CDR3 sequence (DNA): TGTGCCAGCAGCCTGACAGGGGGAAATCAGCCCCAGCATTTT. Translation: CASSLTGGNQPQHF. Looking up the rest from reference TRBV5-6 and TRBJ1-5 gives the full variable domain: DAGVTQSPTHLIKTRGQQVTLRCSPKSGHDTVSWYQQALGQGPQFIFQYYEEEERQRGNFPDRFSGHQFPNYSSELNVNALLLGDSALYLCASSLTGGNQPQHFGDGTRLSIL.

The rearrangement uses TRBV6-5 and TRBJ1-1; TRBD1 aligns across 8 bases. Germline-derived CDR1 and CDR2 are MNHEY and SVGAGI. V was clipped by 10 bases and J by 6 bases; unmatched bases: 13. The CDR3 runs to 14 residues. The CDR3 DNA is TGTGCCACCATCAGGACAGGGACGGTCGCTGAAGCTTTCTTT. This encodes CATIRTGTVAEAFF.

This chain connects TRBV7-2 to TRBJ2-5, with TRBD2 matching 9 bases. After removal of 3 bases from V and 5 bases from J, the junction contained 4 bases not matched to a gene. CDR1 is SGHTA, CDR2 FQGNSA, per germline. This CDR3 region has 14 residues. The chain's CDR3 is CASSFDSGGETQYF. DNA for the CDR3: TGTGCCAGCAGCTTTGATAGCGGGGGTGAGACCCAGTACTTC.

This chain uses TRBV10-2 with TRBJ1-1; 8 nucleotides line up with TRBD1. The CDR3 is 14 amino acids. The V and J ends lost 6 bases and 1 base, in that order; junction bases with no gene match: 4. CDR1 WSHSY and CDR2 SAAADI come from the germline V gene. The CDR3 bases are TGCGCCAGCAGGGACAGGGAAACGAACACTGAAGCTTTCTTT. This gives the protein CASRDRETNTEAFF.

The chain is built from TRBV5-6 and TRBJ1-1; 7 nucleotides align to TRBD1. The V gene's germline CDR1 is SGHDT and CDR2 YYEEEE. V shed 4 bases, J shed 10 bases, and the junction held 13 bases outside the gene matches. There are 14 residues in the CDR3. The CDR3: CASSKGQPLRAAFF. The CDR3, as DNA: TGTGCCAGCAGCAAGGGACAGCCGCTAAGGGCAGCTTTCTTT.

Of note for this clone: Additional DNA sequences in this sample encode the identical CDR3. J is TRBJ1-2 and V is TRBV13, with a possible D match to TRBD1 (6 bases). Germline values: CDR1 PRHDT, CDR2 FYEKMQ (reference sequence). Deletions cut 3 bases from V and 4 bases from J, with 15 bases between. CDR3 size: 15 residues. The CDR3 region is CASSLGGRFPYGYTF. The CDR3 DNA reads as TGTGCCAGCAGCTTGGGGGGGCGGTTTCCCTATGGCTACACCTTC. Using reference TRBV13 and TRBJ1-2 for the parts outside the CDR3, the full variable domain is AAGVIQSPRHLIKEKRETATLKCYPIPRHDTVYWYQQGPGQDPQFLISFYEKMQSDKGSIPDRFSAQQFSDYHSELNMSSLELGDSALYFCASSLGGRFPYGYTFGSGTRLTVV.

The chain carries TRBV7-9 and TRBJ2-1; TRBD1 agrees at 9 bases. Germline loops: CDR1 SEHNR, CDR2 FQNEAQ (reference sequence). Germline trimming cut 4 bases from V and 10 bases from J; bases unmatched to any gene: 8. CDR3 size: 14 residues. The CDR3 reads CASSWGQGFQEQFF. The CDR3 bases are TGTGCCAGCAGCTGGGGACAGGGATTTCAGGAGCAGTTCTTC.

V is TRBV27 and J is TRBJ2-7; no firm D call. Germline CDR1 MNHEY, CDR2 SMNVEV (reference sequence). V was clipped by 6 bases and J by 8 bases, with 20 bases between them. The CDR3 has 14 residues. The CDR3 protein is CASSVEQQGTKQYF. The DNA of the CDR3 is TGTGCCAGCAGCGTAGAACAGCAAGGCACCAAGCAGTACTTC.

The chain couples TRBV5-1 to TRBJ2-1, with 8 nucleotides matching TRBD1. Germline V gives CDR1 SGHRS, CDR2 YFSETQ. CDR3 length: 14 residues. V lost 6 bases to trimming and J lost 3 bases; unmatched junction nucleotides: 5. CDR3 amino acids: CASTRQGFYNEQFF. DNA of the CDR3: TGCGCCAGCACTAGACAGGGGTTCTACAATGAGCAGTTCTTC.

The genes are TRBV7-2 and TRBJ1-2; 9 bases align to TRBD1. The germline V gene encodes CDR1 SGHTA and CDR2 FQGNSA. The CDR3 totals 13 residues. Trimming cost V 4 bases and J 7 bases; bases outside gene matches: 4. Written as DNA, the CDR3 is TGTGCCAGCAGCTCGGGACAGGGCTTTGGCTACACCTTC. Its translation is CASSSGQGFGYTF.

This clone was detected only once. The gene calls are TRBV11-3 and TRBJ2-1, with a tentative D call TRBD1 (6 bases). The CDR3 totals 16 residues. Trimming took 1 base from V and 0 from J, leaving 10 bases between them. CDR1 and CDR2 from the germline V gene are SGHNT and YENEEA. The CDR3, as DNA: TGTGCCAGCAGCTTAGGGCAGGGGAGCTCCTACAATGAGCAGTTCTTC. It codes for CASSLGQGSSYNEQFF.

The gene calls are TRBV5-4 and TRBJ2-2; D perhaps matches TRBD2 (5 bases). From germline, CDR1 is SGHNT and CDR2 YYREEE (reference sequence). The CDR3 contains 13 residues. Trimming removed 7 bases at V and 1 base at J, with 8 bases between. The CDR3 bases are TGTGCCAGCGGCGGACTGAACACCGGGGAGCTGTTTTTT. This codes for CASGGLNTGELFF.

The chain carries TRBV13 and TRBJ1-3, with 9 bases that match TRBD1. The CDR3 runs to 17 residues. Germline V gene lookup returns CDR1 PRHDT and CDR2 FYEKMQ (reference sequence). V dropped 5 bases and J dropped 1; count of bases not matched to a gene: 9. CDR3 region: CASSPIPGQGSGNTIYF. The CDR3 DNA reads TGTGCCAGCAGCCCCATACCAGGACAGGGGTCTGGAAACACCATATATTTT.

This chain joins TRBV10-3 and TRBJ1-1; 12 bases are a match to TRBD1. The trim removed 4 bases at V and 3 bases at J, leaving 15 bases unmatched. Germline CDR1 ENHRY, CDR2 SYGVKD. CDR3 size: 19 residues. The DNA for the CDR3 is TGTGCCATCAGTGCCTACCTTATGGGACAGGGGGCGTGGGACACTGAAGCTTTCTTT. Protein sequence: CAISAYLMGQGAWDTEAFF.

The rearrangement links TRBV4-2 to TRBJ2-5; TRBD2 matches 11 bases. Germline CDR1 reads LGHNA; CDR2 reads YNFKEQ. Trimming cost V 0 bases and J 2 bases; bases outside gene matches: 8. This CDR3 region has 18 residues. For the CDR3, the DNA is TGTGCCAGCAGCCAAGAGGTTAGCGGGGGGGCCGGGCAAGAGACCCAGTACTTC. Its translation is CASSQEVSGGAGQETQYF.

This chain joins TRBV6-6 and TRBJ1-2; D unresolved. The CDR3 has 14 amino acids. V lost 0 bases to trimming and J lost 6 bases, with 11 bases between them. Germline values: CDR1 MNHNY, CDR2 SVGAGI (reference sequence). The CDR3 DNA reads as TGTGCCAGCAGTTACTCGTCGACACGGAATGGCTACACCTTC. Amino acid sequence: CASSYSSTRNGYTF.

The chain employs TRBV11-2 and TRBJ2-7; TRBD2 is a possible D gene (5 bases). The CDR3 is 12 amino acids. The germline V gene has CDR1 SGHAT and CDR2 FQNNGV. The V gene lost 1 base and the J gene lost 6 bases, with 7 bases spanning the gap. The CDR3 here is CASSLGGFEQYF. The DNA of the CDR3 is TGTGCCAGCAGCTTAGGAGGGTTCGAGCAGTACTTC. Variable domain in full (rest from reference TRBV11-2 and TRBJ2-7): EAGVAQSPRYKIIEKRQSVAFWCNPISGHATLYWYQQILGQGPKLLIQFQNNGVVDDSQLPKDRFSAERLKGVDSTLKIQPAKLEDSAVYLCASSLGGFEQYFGPGTRLTVT.

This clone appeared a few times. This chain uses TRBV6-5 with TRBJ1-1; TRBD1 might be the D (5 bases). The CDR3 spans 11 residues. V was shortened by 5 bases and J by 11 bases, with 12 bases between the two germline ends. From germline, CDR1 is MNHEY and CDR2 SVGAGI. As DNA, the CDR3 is TGTGCCAGCAGTATAGACAGTGAGGCTTTCTTT. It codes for CASSIDSEAFF.

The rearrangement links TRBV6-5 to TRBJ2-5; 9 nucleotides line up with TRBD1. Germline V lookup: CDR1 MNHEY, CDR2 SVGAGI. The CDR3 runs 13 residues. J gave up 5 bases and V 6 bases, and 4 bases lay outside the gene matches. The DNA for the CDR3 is TGTGCCAGCAGAGGGACAGGGTGGGAGACCCAGTACTTC. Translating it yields CASRGTGWETQYF.

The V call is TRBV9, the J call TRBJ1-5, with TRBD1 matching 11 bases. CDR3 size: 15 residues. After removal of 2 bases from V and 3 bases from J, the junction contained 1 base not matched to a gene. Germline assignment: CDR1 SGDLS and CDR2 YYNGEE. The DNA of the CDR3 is TGTGCCAGCAGCGTGGGACAGGGGGACAATCAGCCCCAGCATTTT. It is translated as CASSVGQGDNQPQHF.